This TCR beta chain was retrieved from a study of blood T cell repertoires in COVID-19. Study in general: Samples came from the United States, Italy and Spain, spanning acute and convalescent COVID-19.

Repertoires were generated with immunoSEQ multiplex PCR, while TCRdb's copy carries only in-frame clones and drops some. The profile shows about 240,000 clones, roughly nine tenths of them singletons. Trimming removed 11 bases at V and 0 bases at J, with 17 bases between. The CDR3 runs 14 residues. The V gene's germline CDR1 is SGHTA and CDR2 FQGNSA. This receptor was taken from a woman between 50 and 59 years old with COVID-19, enrolled during active disease. The V and J genes are TRBV7-2 and TRBJ2-7, with D perhaps matching TRBD2 (5 bases). The material sequenced was peripheral blood. The CDR3 sequence: CASSLRRSSYEQYF. CDR3 DNA: TGTGCCTCATCGTTGAGGAGGAGCTCCTACGAGCAGTACTTC. Full variable domain (missing parts from reference TRBV7-2 and TRBJ2-7): GAGVSQSPSNKVTEKGKDVELRCDPISGHTALYWYRQSLGQGLEFLIYFQGNSAPDKSGLPSDRFSAERTGGSVSTLTIQRTQQEDSAVYLCASSLRRSSYEQYFGPGTRLTVT.